The rows below give T cell receptor beta chains drawn from one sample of a study of CD8 T cells in Susac syndrome. MiXCR was run by TCRdb on the immunoSEQ multiplex PCR reads, yielding one entry per CDR3 protein. Of approximately 230,000 distinct CDR3 sequences in the sample, 90% to 95% were seen once. Sequencing was performed on CD4+ T cells from PBMCs. These receptors were collected from a human donor with multiple sclerosis. Each CDR3 is given with its conserved first and last residue. The D gene is left open where the match is weak.

DNA: TGTGCCAGCAGTGCTACAGGGGTAGGGTCTGGGGCCAACGTCCTGACTTTC
CDR3: CASSATGVGSGANVLTF
J: TRBJ2-6
D: TRBD1
V: TRBV27

DNA: TGTGCCAGCAGCCCCGGACAGGTCGGTGGCTACACCTTC
CDR3: CASSPGQVGGYTF
J: TRBJ1-2
D: TRBD1
V: TRBV5-4

DNA: TGTGCCAGCAGCCTGAAGGACAGGGCAGAGACCCAGTACTTC
CDR3: CASSLKDRAETQYF
J: TRBJ2-5
D: TRBD1
V: TRBV5-6

DNA: TGTGCCAGCAGCCAAAGGCAGGGGGTAACCGGGGCCAACGTCCTGACTTTC
CDR3: CASSQRQGVTGANVLTF
J: TRBJ2-6
D: TRBD1
V: TRBV14

DNA: TGTGCCAGCCGACGACAGGGGCCACCCTATGGGGCCAACGTCCTGACTTTC
CDR3: CASRRQGPPYGANVLTF
J: TRBJ2-6
D: TRBD1
V: TRBV19

DNA: TGTGCCAGCAGCGTAGGAGGGGAAGTGGGCAATGAGCAGTTCTTC
CDR3: CASSVGGEVGNEQFF
J: TRBJ2-1
D: .
V: TRBV9

DNA: TGTGGTGTAGCGGGAGACTCCTACAATGAGCAGTTCTTC
CDR3: CGVAGDSYNEQFF
J: TRBJ2-1
D: TRBD2
V: TRBV30

DNA: TGTGCCAGCAGCATCAAGCGGGGCTCCTACGAGCAGTACTTC
CDR3: CASSIKRGSYEQYF
J: TRBJ2-7
D: TRBD2
V: TRBV5-4

DNA: TGTGCCAGCTCACCTCTACGGGGGGCCCTCTACAATGAGCAGTTCTTC
CDR3: CASSPLRGALYNEQFF
J: TRBJ2-1
D: .
V: TRBV18

DNA: TGCAGCGTGGTCTCAAGGGTTTCCTACGAGCAGTACTTC
CDR3: CSVVSRVSYEQYF
J: TRBJ2-7
D: .
V: TRBV29-1

DNA: TGTGCCACCAGCAGAGAACCGGTGAACACTGAAGCTTTCTTT
CDR3: CATSREPVNTEAFF
J: TRBJ1-1
D: .
V: TRBV15

DNA: TGTGCCATCACCTTAGACAGGCGAGCTAACTATGGCTACACCTTC
CDR3: CAITLDRRANYGYTF
J: TRBJ1-2
D: .
V: TRBV10-3

DNA: TGTGCCAGCAGCGTAGGGTCAGCCCAGAACACCGGGGAGCTGTTTTTT
CDR3: CASSVGSAQNTGELFF
J: TRBJ2-2
D: .
V: TRBV9

DNA: TGCAGTGCTAAGGCGACAGGGGATGGCTACACCTTC
CDR3: CSAKATGDGYTF
J: TRBJ1-2
D: TRBD1
V: TRBV20-1

DNA: TGTGCCAGCAGCTTGGGGTCCTGGACCGGGGAGCTGTTTTTT
CDR3: CASSLGSWTGELFF
J: TRBJ2-2
D: .
V: TRBV5-6

DNA: TGTGCCTGGGAAGAAGGGGACTCCTACGAGCAGTACTTC
CDR3: CAWEEGDSYEQYF
J: TRBJ2-7
D: .
V: TRBV30

DNA: TGTGCCAGCAGCGTCGGGGACACCTACAATGAGCAGTTCTTC
CDR3: CASSVGDTYNEQFF
J: TRBJ2-1
D: .
V: TRBV9

DNA: TGTGCCAGCAGTTCCTACAGGAGCGGAGGAGAAAAACTGTTTTTT
CDR3: CASSSYRSGGEKLFF
J: TRBJ1-4
D: .
V: TRBV27

DNA: TGTGCCAGCAGCCCTCAGATGAACACTGAAGCTTTCTTT
CDR3: CASSPQMNTEAFF
J: TRBJ1-1
D: .
V: TRBV3-1

DNA: TGTGCCAGCAGTATACGACGACTAGCGGGAGGCACAGATACGCAGTATTTT
CDR3: CASSIRRLAGGTDTQYF
J: TRBJ2-3
D: TRBD2
V: TRBV2

DNA: TGTGCTAGTGGTCTTCGACTAGCGGGGGGGCGAGTCAATGAGCAGTTCTTC
CDR3: CASGLRLAGGRVNEQFF
J: TRBJ2-1
D: TRBD2
V: TRBV12-5

DNA: TGTGCCAGTAGTAAGGGGACTAGCGTCACCGGGGAGCTGTTTTTT
CDR3: CASSKGTSVTGELFF
J: TRBJ2-2
D: TRBD2
V: TRBV19

DNA: TGTGCCAGCAGTGACTCCCCGTCCGAACCTCACTATGGCTACACCTTC
CDR3: CASSDSPSEPHYGYTF
J: TRBJ1-2
D: .
V: TRBV25-1

DNA: TGTGCCAGCGGGGGGACTAGCGGGTTCTCAGATACGCAGTATTTT
CDR3: CASGGTSGFSDTQYF
J: TRBJ2-3
D: TRBD2
V: TRBV12-3/TRBV12-4

DNA: TGTGCCAGCAGTTCGCTCGTCACTAGCGGGGGACGCTACGAGCAGTACTTC
CDR3: CASSSLVTSGGRYEQYF
J: TRBJ2-7
D: TRBD2
V: TRBV28

DNA: TGTGCCAGCAGCCAAACACCGGTGGGGCTCGAGCAGTACTTC
CDR3: CASSQTPVGLEQYF
J: TRBJ2-7
D: .
V: TRBV3-1

DNA: TGTGCCAGTAGTCCTACCGGGACAGCTAAAAACATTCAGTACTTC
CDR3: CASSPTGTAKNIQYF
J: TRBJ2-4
D: TRBD1
V: TRBV19

DNA: TGTGCCAGCAGCCACTCTTCATGGGGGCAGTTCTTC
CDR3: CASSHSSWGQFF
J: TRBJ2-1
D: .
V: TRBV7-9

DNA: TGTGCCAGCAGTGGTACGGGACAGGGTCAAGAGACCCAGTACTTC
CDR3: CASSGTGQGQETQYF
J: TRBJ2-5
D: TRBD1
V: TRBV5-6

DNA: TGTGCCAGCAGCCAAATAGGGACAGGCTACTCCTACGAGCAGTACTTC
CDR3: CASSQIGTGYSYEQYF
J: TRBJ2-7
D: TRBD1
V: TRBV3-1

DNA: TGTGCCAGCAGCCCTCGACTAGCGGGAGGCCCGCAAGAGACCCAGTACTTC
CDR3: CASSPRLAGGPQETQYF
J: TRBJ2-5
D: TRBD2
V: TRBV7-8

DNA: TGTGCCATCAGTGAACGGAGAGGTGAGAGGAGTCCCTACGAGCAGTACTTC
CDR3: CAISERRGERSPYEQYF
J: TRBJ2-7
D: .
V: TRBV10-3

DNA: TGTGCCAGCAGTTACGCTCGGTTAAATAATTCACCCCTCCACTTT
CDR3: CASSYARLNNSPLHF
J: TRBJ1-6
D: .
V: TRBV6-6

DNA: TGTGCCAGCAGCCCCCTAAATGTGGGGGCAGATACGCAGTATTTT
CDR3: CASSPLNVGADTQYF
J: TRBJ2-3
D: .
V: TRBV7-6

DNA: TGTGCCAGCAGCGTAGAGCCGGGGGGCTATGGCTACACCTTC
CDR3: CASSVEPGGYGYTF
J: TRBJ1-2
D: .
V: TRBV9

DNA: TGTGCCAGCAGCCAAGTATCGTACGGCGGGAGTACCAAGGCCGGGGAGCTGTTTTTT
CDR3: CASSQVSYGGSTKAGELFF
J: TRBJ2-2
D: TRBD2
V: TRBV4-2

DNA: TGTGCCACCAGTGGGCAGAACGACAATGAGCAGTTCTTC
CDR3: CATSGQNDNEQFF
J: TRBJ2-1
D: .
V: TRBV24-1

DNA: TGCGCCAGCAGCCAAGATCTAGGAGCGGGGGTCTTGAGCTCCTACAATGAGCAGTTCTTC
CDR3: CASSQDLGAGVLSSYNEQFF
J: TRBJ2-1
D: TRBD2
V: TRBV4-1

DNA: TGCAGCGTTGCAGGGGAGGGGGGTCGAAGCTCTGAAAACACCATATATTTT
CDR3: CSVAGEGGRSSENTIYF
J: TRBJ1-3
D: .
V: TRBV29-1